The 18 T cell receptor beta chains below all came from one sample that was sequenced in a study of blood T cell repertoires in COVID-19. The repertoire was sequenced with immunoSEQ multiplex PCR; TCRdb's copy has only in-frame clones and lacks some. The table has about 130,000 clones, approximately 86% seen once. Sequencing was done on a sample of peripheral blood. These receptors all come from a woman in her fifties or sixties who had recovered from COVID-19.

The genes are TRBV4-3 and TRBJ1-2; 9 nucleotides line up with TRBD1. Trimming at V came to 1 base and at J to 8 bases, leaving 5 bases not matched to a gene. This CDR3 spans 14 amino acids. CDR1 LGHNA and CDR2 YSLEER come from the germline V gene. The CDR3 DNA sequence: TGCGCCAGCAGCCAAGGACAGGGGGTTTACGGCTACACCTTC. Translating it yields CASSQGQGVYGYTF.

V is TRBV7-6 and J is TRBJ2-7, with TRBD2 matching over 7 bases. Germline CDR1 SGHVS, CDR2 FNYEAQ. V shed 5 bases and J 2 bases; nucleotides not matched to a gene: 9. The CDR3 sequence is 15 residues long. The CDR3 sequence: CASSLNPGGAYEQYF. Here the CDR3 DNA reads TGTGCCAGCAGCCTCAACCCGGGAGGCGCCTACGAGCAGTACTTC.

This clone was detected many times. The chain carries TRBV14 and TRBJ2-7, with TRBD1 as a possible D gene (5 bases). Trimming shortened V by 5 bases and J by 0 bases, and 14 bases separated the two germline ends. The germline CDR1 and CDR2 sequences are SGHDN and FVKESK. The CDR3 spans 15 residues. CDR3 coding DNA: TGTGCCAGCAGCAAAATTAGGGGCCCCTCCTACGAGCAGTACTTC. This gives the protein CASSKIRGPSYEQYF.

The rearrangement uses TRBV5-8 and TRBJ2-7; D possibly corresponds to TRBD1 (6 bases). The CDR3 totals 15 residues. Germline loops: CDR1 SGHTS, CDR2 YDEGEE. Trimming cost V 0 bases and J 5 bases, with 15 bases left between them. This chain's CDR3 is CASSLGSAGDNEQYF. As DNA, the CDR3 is TGTGCCAGCAGCTTGGGATCGGCAGGGGATAACGAGCAGTACTTC.

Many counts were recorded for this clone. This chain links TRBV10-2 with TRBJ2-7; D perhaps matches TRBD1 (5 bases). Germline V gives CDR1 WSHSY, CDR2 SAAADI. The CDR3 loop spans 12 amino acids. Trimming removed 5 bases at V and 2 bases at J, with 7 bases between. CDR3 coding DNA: TGCGCCAGCAGTAGGGGCACCTACGAGCAGTACTTC. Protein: CASSRGTYEQYF.

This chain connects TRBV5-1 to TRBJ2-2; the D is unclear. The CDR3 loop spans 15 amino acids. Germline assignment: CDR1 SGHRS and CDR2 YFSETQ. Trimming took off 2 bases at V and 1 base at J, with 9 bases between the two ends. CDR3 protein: CASSLRDMNTGELFF. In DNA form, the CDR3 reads TGCGCCAGCAGCTTACGAGATATGAACACCGGGGAGCTGTTTTTT.

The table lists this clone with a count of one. The DNA of the CDR3 is TGCGCCAGCAGCTCCGACGGGGACTCTGGGGCCAACGTCCTGACTTTC. Translation: CASSSDGDSGANVLTF. The chain joins TRBV5-1 to TRBJ2-6; maybe TRBD2 (5 bases). V lost 3 bases to trimming and J lost 0 bases, with 10 bases between them. CDR3 size: 16 residues. Per germline, CDR1 SGHRS and CDR2 YFSETQ.

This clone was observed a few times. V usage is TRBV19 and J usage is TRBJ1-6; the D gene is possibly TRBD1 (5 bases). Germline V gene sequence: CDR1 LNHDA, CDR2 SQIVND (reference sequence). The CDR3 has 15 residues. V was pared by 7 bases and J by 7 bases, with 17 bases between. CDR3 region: CASTRAGRQNSPLHF. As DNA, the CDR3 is TGTGCCAGTACCCGAGCGGGACGGCAGAATTCACCCCTCCACTTT. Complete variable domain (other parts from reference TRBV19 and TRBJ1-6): DGGITQSPKYLFRKEGQNVTLSCEQNLNHDAMYWYRQDPGQGLRLIYYSQIVNDFQKGDIAEGYSVSREKKESFPLTVTSAQKNPTAFYLCASTRAGRQNSPLHFGNGTRLTVT.

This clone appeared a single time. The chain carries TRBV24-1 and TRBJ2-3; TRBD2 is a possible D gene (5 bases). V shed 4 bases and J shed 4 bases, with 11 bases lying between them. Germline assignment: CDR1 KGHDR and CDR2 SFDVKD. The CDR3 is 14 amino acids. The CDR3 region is CATSETTRADTQYF. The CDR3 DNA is TGTGCCACCAGTGAAACTACTAGGGCAGATACGCAGTATTTT.

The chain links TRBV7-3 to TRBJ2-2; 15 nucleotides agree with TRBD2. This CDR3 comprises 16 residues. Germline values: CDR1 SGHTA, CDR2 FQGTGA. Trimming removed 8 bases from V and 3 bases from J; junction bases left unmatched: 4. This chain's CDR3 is CASGLAGGLDTGELFF. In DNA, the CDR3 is TGTGCCAGCGGACTAGCGGGAGGGCTGGACACCGGGGAGCTGTTTTTT.

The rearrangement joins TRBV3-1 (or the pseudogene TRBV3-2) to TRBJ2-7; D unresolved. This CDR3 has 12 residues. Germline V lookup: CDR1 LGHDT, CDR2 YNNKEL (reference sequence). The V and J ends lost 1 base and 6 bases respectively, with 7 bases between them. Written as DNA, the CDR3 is TGTGCCAGCAGCCAAGTCCGCGCCGAGCAGTACTTC. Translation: CASSQVRAEQYF.

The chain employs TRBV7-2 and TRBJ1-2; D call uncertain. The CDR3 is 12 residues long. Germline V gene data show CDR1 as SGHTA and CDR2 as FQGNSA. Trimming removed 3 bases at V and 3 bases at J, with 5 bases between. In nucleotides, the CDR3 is TGTGCCAGCAGCTTTGGAGACTATGGCTACACCTTC. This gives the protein CASSFGDYGYTF. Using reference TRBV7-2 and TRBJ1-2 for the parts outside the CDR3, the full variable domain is GAGVSQSPSNKVTEKGKDVELRCDPISGHTALYWYRQSLGQGLEFLIYFQGNSAPDKSGLPSDRFSAERTGGSVSTLTIQRTQQEDSAVYLCASSFGDYGYTFGSGTRLTVV.

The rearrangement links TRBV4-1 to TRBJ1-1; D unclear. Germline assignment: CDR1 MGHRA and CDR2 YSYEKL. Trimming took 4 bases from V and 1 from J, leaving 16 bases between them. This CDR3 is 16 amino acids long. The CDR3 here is CASSPVQTDGNTEAFF. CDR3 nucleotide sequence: TGCGCCAGCAGCCCCGTTCAAACAGACGGGAACACTGAAGCTTTCTTT.

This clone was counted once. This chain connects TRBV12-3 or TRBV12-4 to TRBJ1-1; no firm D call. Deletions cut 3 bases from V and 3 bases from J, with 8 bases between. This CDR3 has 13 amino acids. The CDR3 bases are TGTGCCAGCAGTTTTGAGGTTGACACTGAAGCTTTCTTT. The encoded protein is CASSFEVDTEAFF.

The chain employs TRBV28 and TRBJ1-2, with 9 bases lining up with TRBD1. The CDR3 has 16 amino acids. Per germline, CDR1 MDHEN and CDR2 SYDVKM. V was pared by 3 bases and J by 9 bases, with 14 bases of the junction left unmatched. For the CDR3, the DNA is TGTGCCAGCAGTTTTATCGGGGGACAGGGTTGGAGTAGCTACACCTTC. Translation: CASSFIGGQGWSSYTF.

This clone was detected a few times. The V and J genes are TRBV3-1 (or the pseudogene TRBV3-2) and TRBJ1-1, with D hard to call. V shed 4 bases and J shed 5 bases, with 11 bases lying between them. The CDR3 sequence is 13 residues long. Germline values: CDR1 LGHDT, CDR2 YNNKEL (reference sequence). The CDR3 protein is CASSRNPGTEAFF. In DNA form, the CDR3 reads TGTGCCAGCAGCCGAAACCCAGGTACTGAAGCTTTCTTT.

The CDR3 DNA reads as TGTGCCTGGACCTACAGGGGATTGAGAACTGAAGCTTTCTTT. Its protein product is CAWTYRGLRTEAFF. This chain uses TRBV30 with TRBJ1-1, with 7 bases lining up with TRBD1. Germline assignment: CDR1 GTSNPN and CDR2 SVGIG (reference sequence). V gave up 4 bases and J gave up 5 bases; unmatched junction bases: 10. This CDR3 has 14 residues. The whole variable domain, filled in from reference TRBV30 and TRBJ1-1, reads SQTIHQWPATLVQPVGSPLSLECTVEGTSNPNLYWYRQAAGRGLQLLFYSVGIGQISSEVPQNLSASRPQDRQFILSSKKLLLSDSGFYLCAWTYRGLRTEAFFGQGTRLTVV.

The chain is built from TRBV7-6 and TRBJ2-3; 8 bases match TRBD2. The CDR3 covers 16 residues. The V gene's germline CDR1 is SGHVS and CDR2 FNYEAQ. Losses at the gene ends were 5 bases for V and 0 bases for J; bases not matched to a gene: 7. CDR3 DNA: TGTGCCAGCAGCATAGGTTCTAGCGGGAGCACAGATACGCAGTATTTT. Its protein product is CASSIGSSGSTDTQYF. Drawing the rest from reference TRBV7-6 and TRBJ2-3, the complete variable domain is GAGVSQSPRYKVTKRGQDVALRCDPISGHVSLYWYRQALGQGPEFLTYFNYEAQQDKSGLPNDRFSAERPEGSISTLTIQRTEQRDSAMYRCASSIGSSGSTDTQYFGPGTRLTVL.